This T cell receptor (beta chain) was sequenced in a study of identical twins. Study outcomes and limitations: Fewer insertions characterized abundant cord blood beta clonotypes, whereas memory repertoires showed none. Zero-insertion analyses could be partly confounded by invariant MAIT and iNKT cells.

This clonotype appeared many times. Its antigen remains unknown. cDNA carried unique molecular identifiers, and a universal primer site was added by template switching. A single record per CDR3 protein comes from TCRdb applying MiXCR to the 5' RACE reads. This table has 300,000 to 400,000 distinct CDR3 sequences, approximately 9.1% appearing once. V lost 2 bases and J lost 1; bases outside the gene matches: 3. Germline V gene lookup returns CDR1 SGHRS and CDR2 YFSETQ. This CDR3 spans 15 amino acids. This TCR derives from a woman aged 45-65 years in good health. The rearrangement links TRBV5-1 to TRBJ2-3, with 8 bases lining up with TRBD1. The sequencing sample was made of naive T cells sorted from blood. CDR3 in amino acids: CASSLGQGGTDTQYF. The CDR3, as DNA: TGCGCCAGCAGCTTAGGACAGGGCGGCACAGATACGCAGTATTTT.